The source of this T cell receptor (beta chain) is a study of Tregs in tolerant kidney transplant recipients. Study results and caveats: Biological reproducibility was not directly addressed, but technical replication error appeared minimal.

Unstimulated regulatory T cells (CD4+CD25+CD127-), CD4+CD25- non-regulatory cells, CD4 and CD8 cells were FACS-sorted from thawed PBMCs. The CDR3 contains 15 residues. The germline gives CDR1 SGHNT, CDR2 YYREEE (reference sequence). Trimming stripped 4 bases from V and 0 bases from J, with 13 bases between. Using immunoSEQ multiplex PCR, the repertoire was profiled, and TCRdb retains in-frame clones only, with some absent. The sample has around 78,000 clones; under 95% are singletons. In this sample, this clone turned up once. Its target is unknown. This sample comprised Tregs from blood, obtained before the transplant. This sequence joins TRBV5-4 and TRBJ1-1; perhaps TRBD1 as D (5 bases). The origin of this receptor is a human donor who received a combined kidney and bone marrow transplant. CDR3 sequence: CASSGRRDLNTEAFF. Written as DNA, the CDR3 is TGTGCCAGCAGCGGTAGGCGGGACCTGAACACTGAAGCTTTCTTT.